The 14 T cell receptor beta chains presented below share a single source sample, sequenced in a study of shared clonotypes between healthy human individuals. Here immunoSEQ multiplex PCR was the method, and the copy in TCRdb shows in-frame clones only, minus some. The table records about 670,000 clones, 72% of them present only once. The sequencing input was memory CD4+ T cells sorted from blood. Subset described: CD45RA-negative fraction. These receptors were obtained from a woman younger than 45 in good health.

The chain couples TRBV6-5 to TRBJ1-1, with TRBD1 matching 9 bases. The junction had 3 bases not matched to a gene; V was cut back by 2 bases and J by 8 bases. There are 13 residues in the CDR3. Germline V gene data show CDR1 as MNHEY and CDR2 as SVGAGI. The CDR3 nucleotides read TGTGCCAGCAGTTACATGGGACAGGGCGAAGCTTTCTTT. Residues: CASSYMGQGEAFF.

The V gene is TRBV5-1, the J gene TRBJ1-4; 7 nucleotides line up with TRBD1. CDR3 length: 16 residues. CDR1 SGHRS and CDR2 YFSETQ come from the germline V gene. With 0 bases clipped from V and 6 bases from J, the junction kept 8 bases outside the gene matches. CDR3 nucleotides: TGCGCCAGCAGCTTGGAACCGACAGGGACGGATGAAAAACTGTTTTTT. This encodes CASSLEPTGTDEKLFF. Together with reference TRBV5-1 and TRBJ1-4, the CDR3 gives the full variable domain: KAGVTQTPRYLIKTRGQQVTLSCSPISGHRSVSWYQQTPGQGLQFLFEYFSETQRNKGNFPGRFSGRQFSNSRSEMNVSTLELGDSALYLCASSLEPTGTDEKLFFGSGTQLSVL.

The genes are TRBV7-9 and TRBJ2-6, with D perhaps matching TRBD1 (6 bases). In germline, CDR1 is SEHNR, CDR2 FQNEAQ (reference sequence). CDR3 size: 15 residues. The V end was cut by 6 bases, the J end by 0 bases, with 9 bases between. This CDR3 is CASRSRGSGANVLTF. CDR3 DNA: TGTGCCAGCAGATCCAGGGGCTCTGGGGCCAACGTCCTGACTTTC.

A note on this clone: Other DNA sequences in the sample encode the same CDR3. In DNA form, the CDR3 reads TGTGCCAGCAGTGTCCCATTCACCGGGGAGCTGTTTTTT. Its translation is CASSVPFTGELFF. The rearrangement links TRBV2 to TRBJ2-2; D is unclear. V was shortened by 4 bases and J by 4 bases, with 7 bases between the two germline ends. The CDR3 extends over 13 amino acids. The V gene's germline CDR1 is SNHLY and CDR2 FYNNEI.

This chain uses TRBV6-4 with TRBJ2-7; 7 bases align to TRBD1. Germline V lookup: CDR1 MRHNA, CDR2 SNTAGT. The junction had 14 bases not matched to a gene; V was cut back by 7 bases and J by 2 bases. The CDR3 consists of 16 residues. The CDR3 here is CASKPRPDREPYEQYF. CDR3 nucleotide sequence: TGTGCCAGCAAACCGCGTCCCGACAGGGAGCCCTACGAGCAGTACTTC.

This clone was seen a few times. Other DNA sequences from this sample encode an identical CDR3 as well. This sequence joins TRBV30 and TRBJ1-3; D is unclear. Germline V gene data show CDR1 as GTSNPN and CDR2 as SVGIG (reference sequence). The V end was cut by 1 base, the J end by 1 base, with 8 bases between. This CDR3 has 14 amino acids. The CDR3 DNA sequence: TGTGCCTGGAGTGAAGGGAGATCTGGAAACACCATATATTTT. Its translation is CAWSEGRSGNTIYF. Full variable domain (rest looked up from reference TRBV30 and TRBJ1-3): SQTIHQWPATLVQPVGSPLSLECTVEGTSNPNLYWYRQAAGRGLQLLFYSVGIGQISSEVPQNLSASRPQDRQFILSSKKLLLSDSGFYLCAWSEGRSGNTIYFGEGSWLTVV.

The V call is TRBV6-1, the J call TRBJ1-5, with a weak D call TRBD1 (6 bases). Trimming shortened V by 10 bases and J by 1 base, and 17 bases separated the two germline ends. In germline, CDR1 is MNHNS, CDR2 SASEGT. This CDR3 is 15 amino acids long. The CDR3 is CATHVGTTSNQPQHF. The CDR3, as DNA: TGTGCCACACACGTGGGGACAACGAGCAATCAGCCCCAGCATTTT.

The chain uses TRBV11-2 and TRBJ2-7, with D unclear. The germline V and J ends were trimmed by 0 bases and 0 bases, with 9 bases remaining between them. The CDR3 has 15 residues. CDR1 and CDR2 from the germline V gene are SGHAT and FQNNGV. CDR3 bases: TGTGCCAGCAGCTTAGAATCGGTGAACTCCTACGAGCAGTACTTC. Its protein is CASSLESVNSYEQYF.

The chain uses TRBV7-8 and TRBJ1-5; D unresolved. CDR1 and CDR2 (germline): SGHVS, FQNEAQ. The V end was cut by 0 bases, the J end by 3 bases, with 9 bases between. The CDR3 length is 15 residues. The CDR3 sequence is CASSLAGLINQPQHF. DNA for the CDR3: TGTGCCAGCAGCTTAGCGGGCCTGATCAATCAGCCCCAGCATTTT.

The CDR3 region is CASSEMTSGIPYEQYF. CDR3 in DNA: TGTGCCAGCAGTGAAATGACTAGCGGGATCCCCTACGAGCAGTACTTC. V gene TRBV6-1 combines with J gene TRBJ2-7; 11 bases are a match to TRBD2. The ends lost 2 bases at V and 2 bases at J; junction bases unmatched: 5. Looked up from germline, CDR1 is MNHNS and CDR2 is SASEGT. The CDR3 runs to 16 residues.

The chain recombines TRBV6-1 with TRBJ2-2; 9 bases map to TRBD2. The CDR3 covers 15 residues. Per the germline V gene, CDR1 is MNHNS and CDR2 is SASEGT. The V and J ends lost 6 bases and 2 bases, in that order; junction bases with no gene match: 4. CDR3 loop: CASSLGLANTGELFF. The CDR3 DNA sequence: TGTGCCAGCAGCCTGGGACTAGCTAACACCGGGGAGCTGTTTTTT.

A single count supports this clone. CDR3 coding DNA: TGTGCCATCAGTGAGTTGGGGCGCGGGAGGGCCTACGAGCAGTACTTC. It specifies CAISELGRGRAYEQYF. This chain uses TRBV10-3 with TRBJ2-5; 9 bases match TRBD2. The J call is in doubt because the DNA end fits TRBJ2-7 better. Germline CDR1 reads ENHRY; CDR2 reads SYGVKD. This CDR3 comprises 16 residues.

V is TRBV5-1 and J is TRBJ2-1; TRBD2 agrees at 10 bases. The CDR3 totals 18 residues. The J segment lost 6 bases and the V segment lost 4 bases, leaving 16 bases of the junction unmatched. Germline values: CDR1 SGHRS, CDR2 YFSETQ. The CDR3 reads CASSAGTSVEISGNEQFF. The CDR3 DNA follows: TGCGCCAGCAGCGCCGGGACTAGCGTTGAAATATCAGGCAATGAGCAGTTCTTC.

V usage is TRBV5-1 and J usage is TRBJ1-4; the match to TRBD1 covers 8 bases. Germline CDR1 is SGHRS and CDR2 is YFSETQ. The CDR3 runs to 13 residues. The ends lost 4 bases at V and 6 bases at J; junction bases unmatched: 2. In DNA, the CDR3 is TGCGCCAGCAGCCAGACAGGGGATGAAAAACTGTTTTTT. Protein: CASSQTGDEKLFF.